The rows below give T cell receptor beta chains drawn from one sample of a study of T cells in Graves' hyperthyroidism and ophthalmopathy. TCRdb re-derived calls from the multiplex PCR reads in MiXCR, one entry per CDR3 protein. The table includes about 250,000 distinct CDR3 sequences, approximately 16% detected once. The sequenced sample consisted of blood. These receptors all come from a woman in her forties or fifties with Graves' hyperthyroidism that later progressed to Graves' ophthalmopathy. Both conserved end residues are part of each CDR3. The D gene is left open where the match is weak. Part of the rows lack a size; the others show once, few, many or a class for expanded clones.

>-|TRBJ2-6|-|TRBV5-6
TGTGCCAGCAGCTTTACGTCTGGGGCCAACGTCCTGACTTTC
CASSFTSGANVLTF
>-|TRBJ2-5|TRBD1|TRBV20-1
TGCAGTGCTAGGGAGGGACAGGTCCTAATGTGGGAGACCCAGTACTTC
CSAREGQVLMWETQYF
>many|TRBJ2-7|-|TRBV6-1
TGTGCCAGCAGTTACAAGAGCGAGCAGTACTTC
CASSYKSEQYF
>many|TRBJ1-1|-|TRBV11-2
TGTGCCAGCAGCCTCCGGGCGACTGAAGCTTTCTTT
CASSLRATEAFF
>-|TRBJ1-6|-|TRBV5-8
TGTGCCAGCAGACCCGAGAGGGCCAATAATTCACCCCTCCACTTT
CASRPERANNSPLHF
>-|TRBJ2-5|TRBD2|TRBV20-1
TGCAGTGCTAAGAGCGGGAGAAGCCAAGAGACCCAGTACTTC
CSAKSGRSQETQYF
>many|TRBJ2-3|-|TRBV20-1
TGCAGTGCTAGAGACACTAGCACAGATACGCAGTATTTT
CSARDTSTDTQYF
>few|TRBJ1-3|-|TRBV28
TGTGCCTCAAGGTGGGGAATCTCTGGAAACACCATATATTTT
CASRWGISGNTIYF
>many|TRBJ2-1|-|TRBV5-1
TGCGCCAGCAGCGTTCGACTAGGCGCCTACAATGAGCAGTTCTTC
CASSVRLGAYNEQFF
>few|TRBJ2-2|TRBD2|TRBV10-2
TGCGCCAGCAGTCTCCTAGCGGGAGCTGCCGGGGAGCTGTTTTTT
CASSLLAGAAGELFF
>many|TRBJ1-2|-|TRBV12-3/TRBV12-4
TGTGCCAGCAGCCTAGAACGGGGGGCTGGTGGCTACACCTTC
CASSLERGAGGYTF
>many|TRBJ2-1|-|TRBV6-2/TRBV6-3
TGTGCCAGCAGTTCCCCGGGACTCTACAATGAGCAGTTCTTC
CASSSPGLYNEQFF
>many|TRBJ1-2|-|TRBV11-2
TGTGCCAGCAGCCGGTCTATCCTCGAAGGCTACACCTTC
CASSRSILEGYTF
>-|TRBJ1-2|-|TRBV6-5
TGTGCCAGCAGTTCTCGGGGCAGGGGAGCCTATGGCTACACCTTC
CASSSRGRGAYGYTF
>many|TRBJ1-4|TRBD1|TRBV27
TGTGCCAGCAGTCCCAGGGGGGTAGATGAAAAACTGTTTTTT
CASSPRGVDEKLFF
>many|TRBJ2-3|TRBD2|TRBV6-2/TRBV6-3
TGTGCCAGCAACCATGGTGGGACTAGCGGAGATACGCAGTATTTT
CASNHGGTSGDTQYF
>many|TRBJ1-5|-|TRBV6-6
TGTGCCAGCAGTTACTTAAGTAGCCCATATAGCAATCAGCCCCAGCATTTT
CASSYLSSPYSNQPQHF
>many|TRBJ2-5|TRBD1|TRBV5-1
TGCGCCAGCACAGGACAGGGGTTGACAGAGACCCAGTACTTC
CASTGQGLTETQYF
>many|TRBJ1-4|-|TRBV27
TGTGCCAGCAGTTTTTTTGGAACTAATGAAAAACTGTTTTTT
CASSFFGTNEKLFF
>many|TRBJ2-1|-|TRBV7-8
TGTGCCAGCAGCCCAATTTTGGGGGAGGTCTACAATGAGCAGTTCTTC
CASSPILGEVYNEQFF
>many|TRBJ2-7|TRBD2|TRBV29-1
TGCAGCGTCGAAGCGGGGCCCATCCGTGGGCAGTACTTC
CSVEAGPIRGQYF
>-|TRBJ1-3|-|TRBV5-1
TGCGCCAGCAGCTTGCCAGGGTCGGACCCAGCCATATATTTT
CASSLPGSDPAIYF
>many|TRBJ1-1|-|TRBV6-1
TGTGCCAGCAGTAGCTCGGGACACCTCACTGAAGCTTTCTTT
CASSSSGHLTEAFF
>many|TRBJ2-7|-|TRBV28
TGTGCCAGCATGCAGGGGGGCTACGAGCAGTACTTC
CASMQGGYEQYF
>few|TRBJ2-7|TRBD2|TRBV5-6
TGTGCCAGCAGCTGGGGTCGCGGGAGTATCTCCTACGAGCAGTACTTC
CASSWGRGSISYEQYF
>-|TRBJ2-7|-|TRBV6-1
TGTGCCAGTCACAGGGGGGGGCTAGGCGAGCAGTACTTC
CASHRGGLGEQYF
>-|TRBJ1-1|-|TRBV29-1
TGCAGCGGGGGGGGGGGTCGTTCTGAAGCTTTCTTT
CSGGGGRSEAFF
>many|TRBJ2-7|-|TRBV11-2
TGTGCCAGCAGCTTCGGTAACTTCGGGGGCTCCTACGAGCAGTACTTC
CASSFGNFGGSYEQYF